This entry lists 3 T cell receptor beta chains sequenced from one sample in a study of blood T cell repertoires in COVID-19. The assay was immunoSEQ multiplex PCR, and TCRdb's table has in-frame clones only and misses some. The repertoire includes hundreds of thousands of clones, 82% of them detected once, and 4.9% sits in the top ten. The sample taken for sequencing was peripheral blood. The receptors stem from an elderly woman with active or convalescent COVID-19.

The rearrangement uses TRBV2 and TRBJ1-2; TRBD1 agrees at 10 bases. The V segment lost 6 bases and the J segment 7 bases; nucleotides outside the gene matches: 5. The CDR3 contains 13 residues. The germline CDR1 and CDR2 sequences are SNHLY and FYNNEI. CDR3 protein: CASRADRGLGYTF. In DNA form, the CDR3 reads TGTGCCAGCAGGGCCGACAGGGGGCTTGGCTACACCTTC. The full variable domain, its missing parts supplied by reference TRBV2 and TRBJ1-2, is EPEVTQTPSHQVTQMGQEVILRCVPISNHLYFYWYRQILGQKVEFLVSFYNNEISEKSEIFDDQFSVERPDGSNFTLKIRSTKLEDSAMYFCASRADRGLGYTFGSGTRLTVV.

This clone was seen once. The rearrangement uses TRBV9 and TRBJ2-1; TRBD2 agrees at 12 bases. Looked up from germline, CDR1 is SGDLS and CDR2 is YYNGEE. V dropped 2 bases and J dropped 6; count of bases not matched to a gene: 3. The CDR3 covers 15 residues. CDR3 sequence: CASSVRGLAGNEQFF. DNA for the CDR3: TGTGCCAGCAGCGTCCGGGGACTAGCGGGCAATGAGCAGTTCTTC.

V usage is TRBV25-1 and J usage is TRBJ2-1, with a tentative D call TRBD2 (5 bases). Germline assignment: CDR1 MGHDK and CDR2 SYGVNS. The V and J ends lost 3 bases and 2 bases respectively, with 8 bases between them. CDR3 length equals 14 residues. The CDR3 spells CASSEPGTYNEQFF. CDR3 nucleotide sequence: TGTGCCAGCAGTGAGCCCGGGACCTACAATGAGCAGTTCTTC.